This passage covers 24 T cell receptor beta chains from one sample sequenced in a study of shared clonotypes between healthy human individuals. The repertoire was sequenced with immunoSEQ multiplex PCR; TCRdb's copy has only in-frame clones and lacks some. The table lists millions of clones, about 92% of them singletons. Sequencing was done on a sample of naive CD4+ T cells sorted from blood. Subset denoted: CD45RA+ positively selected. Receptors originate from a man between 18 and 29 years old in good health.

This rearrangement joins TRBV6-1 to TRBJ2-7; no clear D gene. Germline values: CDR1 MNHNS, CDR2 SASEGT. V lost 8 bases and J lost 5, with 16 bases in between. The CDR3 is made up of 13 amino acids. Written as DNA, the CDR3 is TGTGCCAGCCCTTCAGAAGGGATAAACGAGCAGTACTTC. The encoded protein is CASPSEGINEQYF.

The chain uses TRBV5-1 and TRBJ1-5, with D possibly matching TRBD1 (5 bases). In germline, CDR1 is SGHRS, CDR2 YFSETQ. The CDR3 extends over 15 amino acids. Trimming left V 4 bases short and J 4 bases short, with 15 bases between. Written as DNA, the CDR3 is TGCGCCAGCAGCCCCGGGGGGGTCGTGAATCAGCCCCAGCATTTT. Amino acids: CASSPGGVVNQPQHF.

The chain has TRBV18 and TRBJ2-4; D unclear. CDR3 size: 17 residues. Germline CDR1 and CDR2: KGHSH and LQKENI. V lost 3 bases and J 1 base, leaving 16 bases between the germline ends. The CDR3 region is CASSPTVETGAKNIQYF. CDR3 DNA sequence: TGTGCCAGCTCACCTACAGTGGAAACCGGGGCCAAAAACATTCAGTACTTC.

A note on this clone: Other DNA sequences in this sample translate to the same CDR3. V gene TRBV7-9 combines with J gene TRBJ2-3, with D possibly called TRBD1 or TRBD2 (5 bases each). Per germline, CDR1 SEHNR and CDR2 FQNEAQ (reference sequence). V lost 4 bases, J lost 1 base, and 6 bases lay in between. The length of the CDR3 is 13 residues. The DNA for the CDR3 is TGTGCCAGCAGCTGGGACCGCACAGATACGCAGTATTTT. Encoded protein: CASSWDRTDTQYF.

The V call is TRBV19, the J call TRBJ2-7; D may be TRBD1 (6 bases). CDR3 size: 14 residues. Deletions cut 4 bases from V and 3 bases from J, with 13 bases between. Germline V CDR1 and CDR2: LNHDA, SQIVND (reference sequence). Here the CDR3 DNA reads TGTGCCAGTAGTACAGGGGCGTTGAGCTACGAGCAGTACTTC. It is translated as CASSTGALSYEQYF.

DNA of the CDR3: TGTGCCAGTAGCTTTGACAGGGGTGCGCGCGAGCAGTACTTC. Translation gives CASSFDRGAREQYF. The chain couples TRBV19 to TRBJ2-7, with 8 bases that match TRBD1. The germline gives CDR1 LNHDA, CDR2 SQIVND (reference sequence). After removal of 6 bases from V and 6 bases from J, the junction contained 10 bases not matched to a gene. The CDR3 extends over 14 amino acids.

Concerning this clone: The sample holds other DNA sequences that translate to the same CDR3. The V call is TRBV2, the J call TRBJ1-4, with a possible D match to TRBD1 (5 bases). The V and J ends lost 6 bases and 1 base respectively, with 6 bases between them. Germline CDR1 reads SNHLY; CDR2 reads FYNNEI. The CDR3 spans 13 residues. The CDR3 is CASSRVTNEKLFF. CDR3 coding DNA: TGTGCCAGCAGCAGGGTAACTAATGAAAAACTGTTTTTT.

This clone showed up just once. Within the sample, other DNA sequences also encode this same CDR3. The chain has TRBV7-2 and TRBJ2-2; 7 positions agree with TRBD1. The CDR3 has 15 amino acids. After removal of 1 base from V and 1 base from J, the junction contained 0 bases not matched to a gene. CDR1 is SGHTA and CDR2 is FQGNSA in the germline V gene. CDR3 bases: TGTGCCAGCAGCTTAGGGGACAGGAACACCGGGGAGCTGTTTTTT. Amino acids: CASSLGDRNTGELFF. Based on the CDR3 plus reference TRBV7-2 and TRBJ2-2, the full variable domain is GAGVSQSPSNKVTEKGKDVELRCDPISGHTALYWYRQSLGQGLEFLIYFQGNSAPDKSGLPSDRFSAERTGGSVSTLTIQRTQQEDSAVYLCASSLGDRNTGELFFGEGSRLTVL.

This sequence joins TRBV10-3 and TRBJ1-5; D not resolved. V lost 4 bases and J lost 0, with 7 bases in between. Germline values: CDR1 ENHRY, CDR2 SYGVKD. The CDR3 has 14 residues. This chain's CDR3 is CAISAEDSNQPQHF. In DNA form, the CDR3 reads TGTGCCATCAGTGCGGAGGATAGCAATCAGCCCCAGCATTTT.

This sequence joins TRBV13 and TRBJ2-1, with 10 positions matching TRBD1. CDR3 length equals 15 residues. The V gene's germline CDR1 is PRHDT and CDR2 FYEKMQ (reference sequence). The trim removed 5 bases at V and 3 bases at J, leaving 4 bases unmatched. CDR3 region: CASSLRDRGYNEQFF. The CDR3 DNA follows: TGTGCCAGCAGCCTACGGGACAGGGGCTACAATGAGCAGTTCTTC.

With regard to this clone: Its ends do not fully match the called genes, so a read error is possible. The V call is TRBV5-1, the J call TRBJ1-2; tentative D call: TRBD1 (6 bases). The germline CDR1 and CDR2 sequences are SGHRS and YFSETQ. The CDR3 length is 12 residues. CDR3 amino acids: CASSPDRYTLIF. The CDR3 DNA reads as TGCGCCAGCAGCCCGGACAGATATACATTGATCTTC.

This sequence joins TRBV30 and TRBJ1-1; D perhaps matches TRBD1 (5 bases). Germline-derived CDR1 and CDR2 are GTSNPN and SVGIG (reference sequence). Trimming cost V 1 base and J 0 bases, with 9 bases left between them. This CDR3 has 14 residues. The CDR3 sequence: CAWSAAGLNTEAFF. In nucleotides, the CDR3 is TGTGCCTGGAGTGCGGCAGGGCTGAACACTGAAGCTTTCTTT. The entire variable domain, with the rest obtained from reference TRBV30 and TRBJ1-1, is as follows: SQTIHQWPATLVQPVGSPLSLECTVEGTSNPNLYWYRQAAGRGLQLLFYSVGIGQISSEVPQNLSASRPQDRQFILSSKKLLLSDSGFYLCAWSAAGLNTEAFFGQGTRLTVV.

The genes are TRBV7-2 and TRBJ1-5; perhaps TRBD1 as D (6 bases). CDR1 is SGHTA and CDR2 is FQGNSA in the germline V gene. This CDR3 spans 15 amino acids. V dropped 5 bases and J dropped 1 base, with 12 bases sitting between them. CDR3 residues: CASSRDTLSNQPQHF. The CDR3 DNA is TGTGCCAGCAGCCGGGACACTCTAAGCAATCAGCCCCAGCATTTT.

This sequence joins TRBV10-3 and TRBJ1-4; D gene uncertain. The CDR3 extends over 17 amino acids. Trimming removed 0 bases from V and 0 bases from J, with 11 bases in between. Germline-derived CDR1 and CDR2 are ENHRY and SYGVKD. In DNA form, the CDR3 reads TGTGCCATCAGTGAGTCGAACGTCGGGGCAACTAATGAAAAACTGTTTTTT. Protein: CAISESNVGATNEKLFF.

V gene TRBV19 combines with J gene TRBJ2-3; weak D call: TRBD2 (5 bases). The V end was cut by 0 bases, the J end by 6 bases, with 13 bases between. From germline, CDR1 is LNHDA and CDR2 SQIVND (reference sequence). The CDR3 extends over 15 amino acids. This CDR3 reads CASSIDLASRDTQYF. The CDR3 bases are TGTGCCAGTAGTATAGATCTAGCTTCGCGGGATACGCAGTATTTT.

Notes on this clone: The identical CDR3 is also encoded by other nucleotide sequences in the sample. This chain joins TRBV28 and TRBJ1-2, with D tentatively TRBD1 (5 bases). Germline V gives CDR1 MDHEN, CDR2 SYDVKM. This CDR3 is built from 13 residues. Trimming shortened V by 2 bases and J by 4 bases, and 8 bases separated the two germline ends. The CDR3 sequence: CASSLTGPYGYTF. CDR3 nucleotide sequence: TGTGCCAGCAGTTTAACAGGCCCCTATGGCTACACCTTC.

The CDR3 DNA follows: TGTGCCAGCAGCTTAGCTAGACTACAAGTCCCCGGGGAGCTGTTTTTT. It yields the protein CASSLARLQVPGELFF. This chain joins TRBV7-2 and TRBJ2-2; D may be TRBD2 (5 bases). This CDR3 is built from 16 residues. The germline V and J ends were trimmed by 0 bases and 6 bases, with 14 bases remaining between them. Germline CDR1 is SGHTA and CDR2 is FQGNSA.

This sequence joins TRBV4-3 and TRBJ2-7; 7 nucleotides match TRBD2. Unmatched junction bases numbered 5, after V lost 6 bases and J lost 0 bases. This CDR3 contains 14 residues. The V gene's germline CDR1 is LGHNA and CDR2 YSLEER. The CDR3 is CASSLGLGSYEQYF. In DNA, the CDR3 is TGCGCCAGCAGTCTTGGACTAGGCTCCTACGAGCAGTACTTC.

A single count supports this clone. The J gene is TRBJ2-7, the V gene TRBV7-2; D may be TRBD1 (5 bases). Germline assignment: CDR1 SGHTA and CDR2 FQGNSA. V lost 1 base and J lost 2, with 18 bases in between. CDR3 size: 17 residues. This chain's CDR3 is CASSLGIGDSSPYEQYF. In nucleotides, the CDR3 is TGTGCCAGCAGCTTAGGTATAGGAGACAGCTCACCCTACGAGCAGTACTTC.

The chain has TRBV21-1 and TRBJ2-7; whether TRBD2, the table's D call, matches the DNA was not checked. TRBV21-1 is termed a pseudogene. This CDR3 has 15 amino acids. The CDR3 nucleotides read TGTGCCACCCCGCGGAGCGGGGGAGATCGATACGAGCAGTACTTC. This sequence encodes CATPRSGGDRYEQYF.

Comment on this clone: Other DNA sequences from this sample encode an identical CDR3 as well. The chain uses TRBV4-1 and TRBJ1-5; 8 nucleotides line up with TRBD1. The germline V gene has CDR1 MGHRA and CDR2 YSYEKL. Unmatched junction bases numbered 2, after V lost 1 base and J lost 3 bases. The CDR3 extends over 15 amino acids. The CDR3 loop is CASSQADRDNQPQHF. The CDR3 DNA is TGCGCCAGCAGCCAAGCGGACAGGGACAATCAGCCCCAGCATTTT.

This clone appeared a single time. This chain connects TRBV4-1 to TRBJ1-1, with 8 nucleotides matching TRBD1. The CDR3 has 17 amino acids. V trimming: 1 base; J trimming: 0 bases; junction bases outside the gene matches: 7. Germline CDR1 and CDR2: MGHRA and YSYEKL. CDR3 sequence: CASSQGPGQVMNTEAFF. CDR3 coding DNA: TGCGCCAGCAGCCAAGGACCGGGACAGGTTATGAACACTGAAGCTTTCTTT.

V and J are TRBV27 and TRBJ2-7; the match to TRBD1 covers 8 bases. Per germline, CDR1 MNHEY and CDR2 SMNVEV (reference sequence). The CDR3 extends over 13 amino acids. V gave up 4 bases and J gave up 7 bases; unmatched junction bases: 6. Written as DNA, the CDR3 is TGTGCCAGCAGTTCCGGACAGGGCCAAGAGCAGTACTTC. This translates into CASSSGQGQEQYF.

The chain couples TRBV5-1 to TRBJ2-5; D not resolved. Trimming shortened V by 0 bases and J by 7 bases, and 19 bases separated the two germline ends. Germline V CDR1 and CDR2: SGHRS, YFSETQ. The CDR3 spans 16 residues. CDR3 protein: CASSLALTGALGTQYF. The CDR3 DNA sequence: TGCGCCAGCAGCTTGGCGCTGACGGGTGCCCTAGGGACCCAGTACTTC.